These T cell receptor beta chains were read from a single sample in a study of OX40 agonist ivuxolimab in advanced cancers. Libraries were prepared by immunoSEQ multiplex PCR; TCRdb keeps only in-frame clonotypes and omits some of them. The table has some 84,000 clones, around 93% seen once. The input for sequencing was CD4+ or CD8+ T cells sorted from blood, taken in a trial of the OX40 agonist ivuxolimab. Source of these receptors: an adult with an advanced solid tumor such as melanoma, head and neck, liver or kidney cancer. CDR3s include the opening cysteine and the closing phenylalanine or tryptophan. Fields, in order: D gene, J gene, V gene, CDR3 length, clone size, CDR3 protein, CDR3 DNA. A D gene is named only where the DNA matches it firmly. Size is stated for part of the rows, as once, few or many counts, or as a class when the clone is expanded.

>TRBD1|TRBJ1-1|TRBV4-3|14|NA
CASSRQGGNTEAFF
TGCGCCAGCAGCCGACAGGGAGGAAACACTGAAGCTTTCTTT
>TRBD2|TRBJ2-3|TRBV9|16|NA
CASSVGASGSTDTQYF
TGTGCCAGCAGCGTAGGGGCTAGCGGAAGCACAGATACGCAGTATTTT
>TRBD2|TRBJ2-5|TRBV7-9|16|NA
CASSIGTSGHQETQYF
TGTGCCAGCAGCATAGGGACTAGCGGGCACCAAGAGACCCAGTACTTC
>TRBD2|TRBJ2-2|TRBV29-1|17|NA
CSVEGTSGGSRTGELFF
TGCAGCGTTGAAGGGACTAGCGGGGGCTCCAGGACCGGGGAGCTGTTTTTT
>NA|TRBJ1-5|TRBV6-5|14|NA
CASSYQGGNQPQHF
TGTGCCAGCAGTTACCAGGGAGGCAATCAGCCCCAGCATTTT
>NA|TRBJ2-1|TRBV6-1|9|once
CATANEQFF
TGTGCCACCGCCAATGAGCAGTTCTTC
>NA|TRBJ2-7|TRBV13|15|NA
CASSTQSGVSYEQYF
TGTGCCAGCAGCACACAGTCGGGGGTCTCCTACGAGCAGTACTTC
>NA|TRBJ2-7|TRBV4-3|15|NA
CASSQAVGTHYEQYF
TGCGCCAGCAGCCAGGCCGTCGGGACACACTACGAGCAGTACTTT
>NA|TRBJ2-1|TRBV11-2|16|NA
CASSLVGGGSYNEQFF
TGTGCCAGCAGCTTAGTTGGCGGAGGCTCCTACAATGAGCAGTTCTTC
>NA|TRBJ1-4|TRBV29-1|16|NA
CSVNRERAPTNEKLFF
TGCAGTGTAAATAGGGAACGGGCGCCAACTAATGAAAAACTGTTTTTT
>NA|TRBJ1-1|TRBV5-5|15|NA
CASSFFGAANTEAFF
TGTGCCAGCAGTTTTTTTGGCGCAGCGAACACTGAAGCTTTCTTT
>TRBD1|TRBJ1-5|TRBV19|14|NA
CASIAGTGGQPQHF
TGTGCCAGTATCGCCGGGACAGGGGGCCAGCCCCAGCATTTT
>TRBD1|TRBJ1-2|TRBV7-9|13|few
CAPGDRVQVGYTF
TGTGCCCCGGGGGACAGGGTGCAAGTGGGCTACACCTTC
>TRBD2|TRBJ2-2|TRBV15|16|NA
CATSRSAGANTGELFF
TGTGCCACCAGCAGATCCGCGGGGGCGAACACCGGGGAGCTGTTTTTT
>NA|TRBJ2-5|TRBV27|13|NA
CASSLLGGASQYF
TGTGCCAGCAGTTTATTGGGCGGGGCGTCCCAGTACTTC
>NA|TRBJ1-2|TRBV5-1|13|once
CASSLADYHGYTF
TGCGCCAGCAGCTTGGCCGACTATCATGGCTACACCTTC
>NA|TRBJ2-6|TRBV9|16|NA
CASSVGRNSGANVLTF
TGTGCCAGCAGCGTCGGACGGAACTCTGGGGCCAACGTCCTGACTTTC
>TRBD1|TRBJ2-1|TRBV13|15|NA
CASSLREQGGDEQFF
TGTGCCAGCAGCTTAAGGGAACAGGGGGGTGATGAGCAGTTCTTC
>TRBD2|TRBJ2-3|TRBV19|18|NA
CASTEGSGAFVSTDTQYF
TGTGCCAGTACCGAGGGCAGCGGGGCATTCGTTAGCACAGATACGCAGTATTTT
>NA|TRBJ2-5|TRBV13|14|NA
CASSLRVLGETQYF
TGTGCCAGCAGCCTCAGGGTCCTAGGGGAGACCCAGTACTTC
>TRBD2|TRBJ2-5|TRBV27|15|NA
CASSQGLAVQETQYF
TGTGCCAGCAGTCAGGGACTAGCGGTACAAGAGACCCAGTACTTC
>NA|TRBJ1-5|TRBV27|12|NA
CASSLGGQPQHF
TGTGCCAGCAGTCTGGGTGGTCAGCCCCAGCATTTT
>NA|TRBJ2-7|TRBV2|11|NA
CASSGTYEQYF
TGTGCCAGCAGTGGGACCTACGAGCAGTACTTC
>NA|TRBJ2-5|TRBV25-1|12|NA
CASSEEDWACYF
TGTGCCAGCAGTGAAGAGGATTGGGCCTGTTACTTC
>NA|TRBJ2-2|TRBV7-8|21|NA
CASSLLIVGGRWVEDTGELFF
TGTGCCAGCAGCTTACTTATCGTCGGGGGGCGATGGGTGGAGGACACCGGGGAGCTGTTTTTT
>NA|TRBJ1-1|TRBV6-5|15|NA
CASSYLWQGNTEAFF
TGTGCCAGCAGTTATTTGTGGCAGGGGAACACTGAAGCTTTCTTT
>TRBD2|TRBJ2-5|TRBV5-1|15|NA
CASSLFGGGRETQYF
TGCGCCAGCAGCTTATTCGGGGGGGGCAGAGAGACCCAGTACTTC
>TRBD2|TRBJ2-3|TRBV7-2|12|once
CASSRAGGTQYF
TGTGCCAGCAGCCGAGCGGGGGGAACGCAGTATTTT
>TRBD2|TRBJ2-1|TRBV9|16|NA
CASSVAWGGSYNEQFF
TGTGCCAGCAGCGTAGCTTGGGGGGGCTCCTACAATGAGCAGTTCTTC
>NA|TRBJ2-7|TRBV4-3|14|NA
CASSQDGGLDEQYF
TGCGCCAGCAGCCAAGATGGAGGGTTAGACGAGCAGTACTTC
>TRBD1|TRBJ1-2|TRBV30|12|NA
CAWGQGAFGYTF
TGTGCCTGGGGACAGGGGGCATTTGGCTACACCTTC
>NA|TRBJ2-1|TRBV30|15|once
CAWSVFRGMGNEQFF
TGTGCCTGGAGTGTATTCAGGGGTATGGGCAATGAGCAGTTCTTC
>TRBD1|TRBJ2-1|TRBV5-4|17|once
CASSLAFAGGAYNEQFF
TGTGCCAGCAGCTTGGCATTTGCAGGGGGCGCTTACAATGAGCAGTTCTTC
>NA|TRBJ2-7|TRBV6-5|14|NA
CASSYGAGVTEQYF
TGTGCCAGCAGTTACGGGGCAGGGGTGACCGAGCAGTACTTC
>NA|TRBJ2-1|TRBV11-3|14|NA
CASSKLRSYNEQFF
TGTGCCAGCAGCAAGCTTCGTTCCTACAATGAGCAGTTCTTC
>NA|TRBJ2-7|TRBV30|13|NA
CAWSVGIGYEQYF
TGTGCCTGGAGTGTGGGAATAGGCTACGAGCAGTACTTC
>NA|TRBJ2-7|TRBV19|13|NA
CASAFSSSYEQYF
TGTGCCAGTGCCTTCTCGAGCTCCTACGAGCAGTACTTC
>NA|TRBJ1-1|TRBV30|12|NA
CAWSPGAVEAFF
TGTGCCTGGAGCCCCGGGGCAGTTGAAGCTTTCTTT
>NA|TRBJ1-1|TRBV11-2|11|NA
CASSLSAEAFF
TGTGCCAGCAGCTTAAGCGCTGAAGCTTTCTTT
>TRBD1|TRBJ1-1|TRBV7-6|13|NA
CASSPGTATEAFF
TGTGCCAGCAGCCCGGGGACAGCCACTGAAGCTTTCTTT
>NA|TRBJ2-3|TRBV4-1|19|NA
CASSQVVEESVILIDTQYF
TGCGCCAGCAGCCAAGTGGTGGAAGAATCGGTCATATTAATAGATACGCAGTATTTT
>TRBD2|TRBJ2-2|TRBV29-1|17|NA
CSVEGTSGGSRTGELFF
TGCAGCGTTGAAGGGACTAGCGGGGGCTCCAGGACCGGGGAGCTGTTTTTT
>TRBD1|TRBJ2-1|TRBV4-2|15|NA
CASSQEDRGYNEQFF
TGTGCCAGCAGCCAAGAGGACAGGGGCTACAATGAGCAGTTCTTC
>NA|TRBJ2-7|TRBV7-9|15|few
CASSLVSESSYEQYF
TGTGCCAGCAGCTTAGTTTCTGAAAGCTCCTACGAGCAGTACTTC
>NA|TRBJ2-7|TRBV14|16|NA
CASSQDRSGLYYEQYF
TGTGCCAGCAGCCAAGATCGGAGCGGGCTATACTACGAGCAGTACTTC
>NA|TRBJ2-7|TRBV4-2|15|NA
CASSQVAAESYEQYF
TGTGCCAGCAGCCAAGTAGCAGCGGAGTCCTACGAGCAGTACTTC
>NA|TRBJ1-1|TRBV9|12|NA
CASSVAGMEAFF
TGTGCCAGCAGCGTAGCAGGGATGGAAGCTTTCTTT
>NA|TRBJ1-1|TRBV5-5|13|NA
CASSLWQGSEAFF
TGTGCCAGCAGCTTGTGGCAGGGCTCTGAAGCTTTCTTT
>NA|TRBJ1-1|TRBV9|12|NA
CASSPTNTEAFF
TGTGCCAGCAGCCCTACGAACACTGAAGCTTTCTTT
>NA|TRBJ1-5|TRBV15|14|NA
CATSPGTDRGPQHF
TGTGCCACCAGCCCCGGGACGGACCGGGGGCCCCAGCATTTT
>NA|TRBJ2-7|TRBV4-2|18|NA
CASSQDPIGWRGVYEQYF
TGTGCCAGCAGCCAAGATCCAATCGGCTGGCGGGGAGTCTACGAGCAGTACTTC
>NA|TRBJ2-7|TRBV9|18|NA
CASSASWERDRNIYEQYF
TGTGCCAGCAGCGCGTCATGGGAGAGGGATCGAAACATCTACGAGCAGTACTTC
>NA|TRBJ1-1|TRBV5-1|15|NA
CASSPLKTGYTEAFF
TGCGCCAGCAGCCCACTCAAGACAGGCTACACTGAAGCTTTCTTT
>NA|TRBJ1-2|TRBV27|13|NA
CASSLGRGGGYTF
TGTGCCAGCAGTTTGGGGCGCGGAGGCGGCTACACCTTC
>NA|TRBJ2-7|TRBV5-5|14|NA
CASSFDGGASEQYF
TGTGCCAGCAGCTTCGATGGAGGGGCCAGCGAGCAGTACTTC
>NA|TRBJ2-7|TRBV19|14|many
CASKGLGPAYEQYF
TGTGCCAGTAAGGGTTTGGGCCCCGCCTACGAGCAGTACTTC
>TRBD1|TRBJ1-4|TRBV29-1|13|NA
CSVPDRVNEKLFF
TGCAGCGTCCCAGACAGGGTAAATGAAAAACTGTTTTTT